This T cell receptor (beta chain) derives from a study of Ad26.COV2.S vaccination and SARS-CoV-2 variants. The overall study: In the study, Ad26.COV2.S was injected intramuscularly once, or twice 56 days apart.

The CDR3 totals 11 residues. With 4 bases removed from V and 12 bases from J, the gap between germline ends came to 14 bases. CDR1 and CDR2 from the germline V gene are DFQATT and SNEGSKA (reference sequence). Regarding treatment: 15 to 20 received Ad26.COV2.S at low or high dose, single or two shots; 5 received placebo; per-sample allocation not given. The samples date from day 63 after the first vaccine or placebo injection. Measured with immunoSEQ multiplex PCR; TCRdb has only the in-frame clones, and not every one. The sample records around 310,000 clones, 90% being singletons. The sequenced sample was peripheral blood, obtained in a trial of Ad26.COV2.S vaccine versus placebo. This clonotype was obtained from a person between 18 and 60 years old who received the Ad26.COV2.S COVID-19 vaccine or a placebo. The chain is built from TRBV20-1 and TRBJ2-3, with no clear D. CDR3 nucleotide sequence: TGCAGTGCTAAGGCCGGCGAACGACAGTATTTT. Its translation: CSAKAGERQYF.